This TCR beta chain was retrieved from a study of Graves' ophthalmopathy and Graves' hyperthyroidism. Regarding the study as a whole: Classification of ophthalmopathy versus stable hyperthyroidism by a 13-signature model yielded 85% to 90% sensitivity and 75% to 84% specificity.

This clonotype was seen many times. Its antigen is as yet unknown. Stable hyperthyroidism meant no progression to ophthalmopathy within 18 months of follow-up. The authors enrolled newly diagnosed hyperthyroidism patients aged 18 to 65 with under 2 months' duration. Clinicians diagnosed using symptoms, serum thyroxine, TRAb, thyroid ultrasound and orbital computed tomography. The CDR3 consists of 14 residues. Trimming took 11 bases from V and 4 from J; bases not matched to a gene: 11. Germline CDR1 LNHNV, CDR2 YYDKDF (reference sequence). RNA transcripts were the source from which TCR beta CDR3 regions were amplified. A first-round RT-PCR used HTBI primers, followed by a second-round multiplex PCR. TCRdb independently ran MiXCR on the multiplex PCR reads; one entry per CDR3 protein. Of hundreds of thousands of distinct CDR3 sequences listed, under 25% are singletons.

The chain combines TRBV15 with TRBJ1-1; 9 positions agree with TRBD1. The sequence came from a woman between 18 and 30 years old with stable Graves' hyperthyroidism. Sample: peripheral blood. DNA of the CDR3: TGTGCCGCCAATAACAGGGACAGGGTCACTGAAGCTTTCTTT. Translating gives CAANNRDRVTEAFF.